This T cell receptor (beta chain) derives from a study of shared clonotypes between healthy human individuals. The wider study: Every donor yielded three CD4 naive, three CD4 memory, two CD8 naive and one CD8 memory plate.

Only in-frame clones appear in the TCRdb table, and some are missing; sequencing was by immunoSEQ multiplex PCR. The sample lists about 1,800,000 clones; about 95% were seen once. Naive CD8 populations comprised CD45RO-negative cells positively selected for CCR7, excluding terminally differentiated effector memory CD45RA+ cells. The germline V gene encodes CDR1 SEHNR and CDR2 FQNEAQ (reference sequence). The CDR3 covers 13 residues. Trimming stripped 1 base from V and 7 bases from J, with 8 bases between. This clonotype was obtained from a man aged 18 to 29 in good health. The chain joins TRBV7-9 to TRBJ1-5; no clear D. The sequenced material came from naive CD8+ T cells sorted from blood. CDR3 residues: CASSLVGEQPQHF. In DNA form, the CDR3 reads TGTGCCAGCAGCTTAGTCGGGGAACAGCCCCAGCATTTT.